The source of this T cell receptor (beta chain) is a study of T cell repertoires in ileal Crohn's disease. Regarding the study as a whole: All patients with clonality above 26.8% had endoscopic recurrence. Endoscopy was done a median approximately seven months after surgery. Active smokers at surgery had more clonal expansions than non-smokers.

Details on this clone: What it recognizes is unknown.

Trimming removed 4 bases from V and 7 bases from J; junction bases left unmatched: 1. Germline V gene lookup returns CDR1 MNHEY and CDR2 SVGAGI. This CDR3 has 12 residues. The method was immunoSEQ multiplex PCR; TCRdb's version includes in-frame clones alone and lacks a portion of them. The data contain about 15,000 clones, approximately 80% of them singletons. Described time point: neoterminal ileum biopsy at postoperative endoscopy, about 6 months after surgery. Patients were adults with ileal or ileocolonic Crohn's disease needing resection. The receptor was derived from an adult with Crohn's disease. Specimen: ileal tissue. V usage is TRBV6-5 and J usage is TRBJ1-5; 7 bases agree with TRBD1. The CDR3 sequence: CASSSGGQPQHF. CDR3 bases: TGTGCCAGCAGTTCAGGGGGGCAGCCCCAGCATTTT.